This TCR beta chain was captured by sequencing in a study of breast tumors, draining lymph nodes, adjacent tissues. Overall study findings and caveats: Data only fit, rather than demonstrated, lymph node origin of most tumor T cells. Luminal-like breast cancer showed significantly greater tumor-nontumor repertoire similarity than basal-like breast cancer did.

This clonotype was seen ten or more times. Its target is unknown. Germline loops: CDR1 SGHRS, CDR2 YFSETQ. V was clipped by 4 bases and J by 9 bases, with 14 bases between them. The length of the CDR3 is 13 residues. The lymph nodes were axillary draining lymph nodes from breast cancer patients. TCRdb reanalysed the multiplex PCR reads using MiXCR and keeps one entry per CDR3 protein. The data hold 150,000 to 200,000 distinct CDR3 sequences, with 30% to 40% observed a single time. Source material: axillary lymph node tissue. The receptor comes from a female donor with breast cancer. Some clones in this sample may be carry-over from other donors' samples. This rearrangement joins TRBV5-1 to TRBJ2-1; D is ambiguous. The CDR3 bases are TGCGCCAGCAGCCCCGACCGTGGGGTTGAGCAGTTCTTC. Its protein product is CASSPDRGVEQFF.